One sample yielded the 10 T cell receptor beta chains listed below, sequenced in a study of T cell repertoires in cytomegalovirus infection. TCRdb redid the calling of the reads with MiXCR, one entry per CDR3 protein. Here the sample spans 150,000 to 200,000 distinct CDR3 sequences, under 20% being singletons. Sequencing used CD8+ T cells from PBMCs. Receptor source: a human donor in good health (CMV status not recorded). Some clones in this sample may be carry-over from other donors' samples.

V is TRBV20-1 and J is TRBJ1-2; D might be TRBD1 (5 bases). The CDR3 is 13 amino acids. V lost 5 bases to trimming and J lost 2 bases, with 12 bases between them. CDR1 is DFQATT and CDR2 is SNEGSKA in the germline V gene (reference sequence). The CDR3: CSARQDTNYGYTF. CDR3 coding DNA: TGCAGTGCTCGTCAGGACACGAACTATGGCTACACCTTC.

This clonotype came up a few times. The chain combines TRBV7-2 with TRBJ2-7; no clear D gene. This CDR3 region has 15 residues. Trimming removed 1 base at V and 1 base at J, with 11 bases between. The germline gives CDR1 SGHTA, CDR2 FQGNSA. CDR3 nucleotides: TGTGCCAGCAGCTTAGAAGGCGCGGTTTCCTACGAGCAGTACTTC. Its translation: CASSLEGAVSYEQYF.

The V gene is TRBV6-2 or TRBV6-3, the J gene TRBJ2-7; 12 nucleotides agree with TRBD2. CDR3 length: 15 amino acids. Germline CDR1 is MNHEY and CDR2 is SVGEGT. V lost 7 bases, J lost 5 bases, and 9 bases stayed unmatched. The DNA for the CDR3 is TGTGCCAGCACCCCATCGACTAGCGGGAGTCACGAGCAGTACTTC. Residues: CASTPSTSGSHEQYF.

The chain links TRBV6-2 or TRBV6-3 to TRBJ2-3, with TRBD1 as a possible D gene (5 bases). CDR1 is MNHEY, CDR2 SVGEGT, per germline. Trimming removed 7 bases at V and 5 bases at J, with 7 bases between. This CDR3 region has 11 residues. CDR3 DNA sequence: TGTGCCAGCACTCAGGGAGATACGCAGTATTTT. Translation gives CASTQGDTQYF.

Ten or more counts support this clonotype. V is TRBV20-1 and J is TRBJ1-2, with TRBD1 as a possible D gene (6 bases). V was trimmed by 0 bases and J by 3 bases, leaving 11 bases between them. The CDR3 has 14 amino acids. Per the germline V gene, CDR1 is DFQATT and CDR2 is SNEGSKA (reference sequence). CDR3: CSAREGGRDYGYTF. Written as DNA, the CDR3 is TGCAGTGCTAGAGAAGGGGGTCGGGACTATGGCTACACCTTC.

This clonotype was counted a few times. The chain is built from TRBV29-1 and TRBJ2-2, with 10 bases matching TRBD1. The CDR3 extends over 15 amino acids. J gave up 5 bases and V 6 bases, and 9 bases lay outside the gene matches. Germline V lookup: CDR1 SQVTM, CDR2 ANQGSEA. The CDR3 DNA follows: TGCAGCGTGGAGAGACAGGGGGCGCTTACCGGGGAGCTGTTTTTT. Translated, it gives CSVERQGALTGELFF.

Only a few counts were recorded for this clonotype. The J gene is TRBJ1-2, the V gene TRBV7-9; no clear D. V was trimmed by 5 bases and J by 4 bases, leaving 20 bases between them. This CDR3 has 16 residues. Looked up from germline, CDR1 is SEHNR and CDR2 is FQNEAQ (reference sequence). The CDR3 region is CASSASERVRGYGYTF. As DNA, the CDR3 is TGTGCCAGCAGCGCCTCCGAGAGGGTCCGGGGCTATGGCTACACCTTC.

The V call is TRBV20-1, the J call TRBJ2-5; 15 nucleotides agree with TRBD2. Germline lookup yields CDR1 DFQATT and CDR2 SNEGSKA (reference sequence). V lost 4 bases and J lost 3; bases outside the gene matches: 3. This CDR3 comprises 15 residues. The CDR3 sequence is CSATRTSGGEETQYF. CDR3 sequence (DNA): TGCAGTGCTACCCGGACTAGCGGGGGGGAAGAGACCCAGTACTTC.

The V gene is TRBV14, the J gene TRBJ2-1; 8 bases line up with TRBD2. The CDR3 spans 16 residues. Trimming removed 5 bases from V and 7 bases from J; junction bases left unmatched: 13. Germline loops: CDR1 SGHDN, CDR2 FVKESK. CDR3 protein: CASSSQRESVSNEQFF. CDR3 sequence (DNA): TGTGCCAGCAGCTCGCAGCGGGAGAGTGTTAGTAATGAGCAGTTCTTC.

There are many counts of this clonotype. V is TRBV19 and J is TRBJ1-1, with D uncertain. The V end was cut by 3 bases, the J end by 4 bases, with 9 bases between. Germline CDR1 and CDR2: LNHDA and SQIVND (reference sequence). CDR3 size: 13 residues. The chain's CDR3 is CASSIGEATEAFF. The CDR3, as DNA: TGTGCCAGTAGTATTGGGGAGGCCACTGAAGCTTTCTTT.